This TCR beta chain was obtained from a study of early T cells in non-severe SARS-CoV-2 infection. CDR3 length equals 14 residues. CDR1 SGHDN and CDR2 FVKESK come from the germline V gene. V shed 4 bases and J shed 2 bases, with 8 bases lying between them. TCRdb recomputed calls from the 5' RACE reads with MiXCR, one row per CDR3 protein. This sample has approximately 58,000 distinct CDR3 sequences, with 10% to 15% found just once. This clonotype was counted only a few times. This rearrangement joins TRBV14 to TRBJ2-2; D may be TRBD1 (6 bases). Sequenced here: whole blood, sampled at baseline. The receptor comes from an adult who was a healthcare worker with PCR-confirmed SARS-CoV-2 infection or an uninfected control (not recorded which). The CDR3 sequence: CASSLGHNTGELFF. The CDR3 DNA reads TGTGCCAGCAGCCTGGGACATAACACCGGGGAGCTGTTTTTT.